This record concerns one T cell receptor (beta chain) sequence. No antigen is known for it. Treatment reported: oral pan-JAK inhibitor, 5-10 mg twice daily. Peripheral blood and lesional scalp punch biopsies were taken from alopecia areata patients. The sample originates from a study of CD8+ T cells in alopecia areata. Study-wide context: Treated patients were given oral tofacitinib, which was dosed at 5 to 10 mg twice daily. Study-level findings and limits: Administration of tofacitinib significantly diminished scalp clonality and expanded CD8+ clones within the top 100.

V dropped 4 bases and J dropped 11 bases, with 12 bases sitting between them. CDR3 length: 12 residues. Germline loops: CDR1 GTSNPN, CDR2 SVGIG (reference sequence). cDNA reverse transcribed from extracted RNA served as the sequencing template. The table came from immunoSEQ multiplex PCR; TCRdb's copy has only in-frame clones and leaves some out. The repertoire includes 95,000 to 150,000 clones, 53% of them detected once, and approximately 0.5% sits in the top ten. The TCR was taken from a human donor with alopecia areata. This chain uses TRBV30 with TRBJ1-6; D is unresolved. The input for sequencing was CD4+ T cells sorted from blood, taken at week 4, from a patient treated with tofacitinib. The CDR3 sequence: CAWNFRRPPLHF. CDR3 coding DNA: TGTGCCTGGAATTTCCGGCGTCCACCCCTCCACTTT.